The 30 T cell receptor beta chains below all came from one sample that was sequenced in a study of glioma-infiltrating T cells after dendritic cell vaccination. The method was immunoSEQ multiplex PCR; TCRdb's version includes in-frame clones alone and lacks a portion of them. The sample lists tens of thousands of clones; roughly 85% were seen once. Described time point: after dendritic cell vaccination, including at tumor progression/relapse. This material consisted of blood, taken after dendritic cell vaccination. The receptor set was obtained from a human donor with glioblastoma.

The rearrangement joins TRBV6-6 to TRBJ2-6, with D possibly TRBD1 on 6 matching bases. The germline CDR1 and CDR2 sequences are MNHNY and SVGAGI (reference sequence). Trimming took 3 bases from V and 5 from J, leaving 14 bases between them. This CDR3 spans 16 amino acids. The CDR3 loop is CASSYPPGQRANVLTF. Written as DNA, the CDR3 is TGTGCCAGCAGTTATCCCCCCGGACAGCGGGCCAACGTCCTGACTTTC.

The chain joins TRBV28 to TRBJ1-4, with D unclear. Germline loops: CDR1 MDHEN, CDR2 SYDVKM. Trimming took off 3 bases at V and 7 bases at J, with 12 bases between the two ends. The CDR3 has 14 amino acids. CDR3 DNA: TGTGCCAGCAGTTTGCAGGACTCCCTTGAAAAACTGTTTTTT. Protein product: CASSLQDSLEKLFF.

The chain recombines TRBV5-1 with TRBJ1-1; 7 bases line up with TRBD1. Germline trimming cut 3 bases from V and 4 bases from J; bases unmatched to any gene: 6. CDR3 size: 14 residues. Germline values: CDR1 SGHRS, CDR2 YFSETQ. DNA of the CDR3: TGCGCCAGCAGCTCCTTGGACAGGAGCACTGAAGCTTTCTTT. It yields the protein CASSSLDRSTEAFF.

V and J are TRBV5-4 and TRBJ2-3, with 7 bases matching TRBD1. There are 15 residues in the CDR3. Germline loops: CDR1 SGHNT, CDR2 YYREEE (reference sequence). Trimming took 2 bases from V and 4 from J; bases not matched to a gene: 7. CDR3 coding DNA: TGTGCCAGCAGCTTTGGACAGGCCCGGGCAGATACGCAGTATTTT. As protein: CASSFGQARADTQYF.

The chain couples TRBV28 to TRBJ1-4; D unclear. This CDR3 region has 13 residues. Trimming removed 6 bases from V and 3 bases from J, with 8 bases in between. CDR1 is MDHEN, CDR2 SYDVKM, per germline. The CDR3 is CASSPGANEKLFF. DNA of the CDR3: TGTGCCAGCAGCCCCGGGGCTAATGAAAAACTGTTTTTT. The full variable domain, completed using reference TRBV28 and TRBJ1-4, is DVKVTQSSRYLVKRTGEKVFLECVQDMDHENMFWYRQDPGLGLRLIYFSYDVKMKEKGDIPEGYSVSREKKERFSLILESASTNQTSMYLCASSPGANEKLFFGSGTQLSVL.

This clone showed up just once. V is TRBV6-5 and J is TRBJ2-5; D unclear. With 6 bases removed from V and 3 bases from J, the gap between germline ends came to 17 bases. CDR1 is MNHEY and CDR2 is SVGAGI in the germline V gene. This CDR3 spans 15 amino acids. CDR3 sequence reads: CASSHAWADKETQYF. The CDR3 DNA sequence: TGTGCCAGCAGCCACGCCTGGGCAGACAAAGAGACCCAGTACTTC.

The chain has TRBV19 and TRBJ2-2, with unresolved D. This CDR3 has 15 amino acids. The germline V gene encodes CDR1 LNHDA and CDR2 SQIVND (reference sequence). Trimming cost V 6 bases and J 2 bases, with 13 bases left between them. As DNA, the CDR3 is TGTGCCAGTAGCGAAGTGGTAGTAAACACCGGGGAGCTGTTTTTT. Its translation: CASSEVVVNTGELFF. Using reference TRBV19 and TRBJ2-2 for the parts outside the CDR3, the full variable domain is DGGITQSPKYLFRKEGQNVTLSCEQNLNHDAMYWYRQDPGQGLRLIYYSQIVNDFQKGDIAEGYSVSREKKESFPLTVTSAQKNPTAFYLCASSEVVVNTGELFFGEGSRLTVL.

DNA for the CDR3: TGTGCCAGCAGCTTATACAACAGCCTTGAAGCTTTCTTT. Translated: CASSLYNSLEAFF. The V and J genes are TRBV7-8 and TRBJ1-1; D unresolved. Trimming took off 2 bases at V and 7 bases at J, with 11 bases between the two ends. Germline assignment: CDR1 SGHVS and CDR2 FQNEAQ. The CDR3 runs to 13 residues.

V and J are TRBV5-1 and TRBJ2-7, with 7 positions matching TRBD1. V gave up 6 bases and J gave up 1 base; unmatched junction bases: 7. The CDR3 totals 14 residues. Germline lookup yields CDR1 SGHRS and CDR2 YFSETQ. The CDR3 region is CASTSGQVSYEQYF. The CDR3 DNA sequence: TGCGCCAGCACCTCCGGACAGGTGTCCTACGAGCAGTACTTC.

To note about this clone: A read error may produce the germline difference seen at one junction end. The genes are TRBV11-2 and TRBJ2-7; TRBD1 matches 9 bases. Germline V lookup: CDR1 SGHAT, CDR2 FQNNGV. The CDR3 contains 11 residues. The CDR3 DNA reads TGTGCCAGCAGCCGCGGGACAGGGTGGTCCTTC. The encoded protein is CASSRGTGWSF.

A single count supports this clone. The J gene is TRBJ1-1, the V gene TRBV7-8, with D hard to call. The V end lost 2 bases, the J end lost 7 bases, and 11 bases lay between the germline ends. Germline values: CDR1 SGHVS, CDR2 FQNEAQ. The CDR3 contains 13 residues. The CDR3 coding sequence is TGTGCCAGCAGCTTAACAGCGGGGTTTGAAGCTTTCTTT. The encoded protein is CASSLTAGFEAFF.

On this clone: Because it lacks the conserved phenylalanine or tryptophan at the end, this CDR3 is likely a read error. CDR3 in amino acids: CASSLGLTGPRNTIYL. CDR3 DNA sequence: TGTGCCAGCAGCTTAGGGCTCACAGGGCCACGAAACACCATATATCTT. This sequence joins TRBV7-2 and TRBJ1-3; D may be TRBD1 (6 bases). Trimming stripped 1 base from V and 5 bases from J, with 15 bases between. Germline loops: CDR1 SGHTA, CDR2 FQGNSA. The CDR3 has 16 amino acids.

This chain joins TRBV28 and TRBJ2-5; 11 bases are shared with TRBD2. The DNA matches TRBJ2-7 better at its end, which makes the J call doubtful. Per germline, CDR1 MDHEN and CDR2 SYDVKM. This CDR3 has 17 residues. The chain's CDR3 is CASSPRRLAGTLYEQYF. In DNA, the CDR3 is TGTGCCAGCAGTCCCCGACGACTAGCGGGAACTCTCTACGAGCAGTACTTC.

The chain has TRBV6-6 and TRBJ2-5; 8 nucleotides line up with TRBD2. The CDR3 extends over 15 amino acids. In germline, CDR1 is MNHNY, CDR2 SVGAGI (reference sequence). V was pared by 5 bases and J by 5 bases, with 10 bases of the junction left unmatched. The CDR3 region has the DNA TGTGCCAGCAGTAAAACTAGCGGCGCGTCCGAGACCCAGTACTTC. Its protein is CASSKTSGASETQYF.

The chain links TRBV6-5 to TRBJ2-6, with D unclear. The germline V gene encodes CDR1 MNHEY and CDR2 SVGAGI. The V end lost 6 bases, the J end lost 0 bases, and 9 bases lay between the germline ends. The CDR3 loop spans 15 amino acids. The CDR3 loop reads CASRARISGANVLTF. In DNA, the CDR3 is TGTGCCAGCAGGGCCAGGATCTCTGGGGCCAACGTCCTGACTTTC.

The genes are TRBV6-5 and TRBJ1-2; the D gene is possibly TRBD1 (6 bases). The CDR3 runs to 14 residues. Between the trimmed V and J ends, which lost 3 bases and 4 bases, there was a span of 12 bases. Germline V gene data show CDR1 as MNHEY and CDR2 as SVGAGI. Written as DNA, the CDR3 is TGTGCCAGCAGTTATTCCAGGGGCGGCTATGGCTACACCTTC. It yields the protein CASSYSRGGYGYTF.

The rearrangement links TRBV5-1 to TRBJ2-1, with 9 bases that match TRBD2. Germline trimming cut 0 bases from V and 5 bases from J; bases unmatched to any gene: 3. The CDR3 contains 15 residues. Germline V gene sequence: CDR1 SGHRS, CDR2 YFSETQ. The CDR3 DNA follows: TGCGCCAGCAGCTTGGGGACTAGCGAGAACAATGAGCAGTTCTTC. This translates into CASSLGTSENNEQFF.

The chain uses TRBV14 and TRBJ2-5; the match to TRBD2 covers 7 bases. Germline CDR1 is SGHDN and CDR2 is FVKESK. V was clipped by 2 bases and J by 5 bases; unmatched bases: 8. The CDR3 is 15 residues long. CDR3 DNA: TGTGCCAGCAGCCAACGGACTAGTAAGGCCGAGACCCAGTACTTC. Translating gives CASSQRTSKAETQYF. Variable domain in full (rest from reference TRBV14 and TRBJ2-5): EAGVTQFPSHSVIEKGQTVTLRCDPISGHDNLYWYRRVMGKEIKFLLHFVKESKQDESGMPNNRFLAERTGGTYSTLKVQPAELEDSGVYFCASSQRTSKAETQYFGPGTRLLVL.

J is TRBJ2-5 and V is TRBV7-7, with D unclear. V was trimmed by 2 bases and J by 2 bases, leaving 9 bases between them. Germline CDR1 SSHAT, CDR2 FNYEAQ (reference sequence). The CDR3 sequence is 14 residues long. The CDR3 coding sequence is TGTGCCAGCAGCTTAAGTAGTTTTCAAGAGACCCAGTACTTC. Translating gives CASSLSSFQETQYF.

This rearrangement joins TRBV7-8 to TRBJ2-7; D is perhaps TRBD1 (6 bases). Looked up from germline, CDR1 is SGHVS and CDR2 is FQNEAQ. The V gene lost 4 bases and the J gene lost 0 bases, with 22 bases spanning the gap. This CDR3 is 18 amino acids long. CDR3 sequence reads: CASSSPPNYGDNSYEQYF. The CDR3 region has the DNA TGTGCCAGCAGCTCCCCGCCGAATTACGGGGACAACTCCTACGAGCAGTACTTC.

CDR3 nucleotide sequence: TGTGCCAGACCGGGAAACGCACAGGGGGAGCAGTTCTTC. As protein: CARPGNAQGEQFF. The rearrangement uses TRBV6-1 and TRBJ2-1; TRBD1 matches 7 bases. The V and J ends lost 9 bases and 10 bases, in that order; junction bases with no gene match: 12. Germline CDR1 reads MNHNS; CDR2 reads SASEGT. The CDR3 is 13 residues long.

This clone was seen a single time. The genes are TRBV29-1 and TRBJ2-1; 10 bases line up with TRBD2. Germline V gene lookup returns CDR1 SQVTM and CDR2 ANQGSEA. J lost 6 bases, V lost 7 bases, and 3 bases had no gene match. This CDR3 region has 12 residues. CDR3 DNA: TGCAGCGAGGCTAGCGGGGGCAATGAGCAGTTCTTC. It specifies CSEASGGNEQFF.

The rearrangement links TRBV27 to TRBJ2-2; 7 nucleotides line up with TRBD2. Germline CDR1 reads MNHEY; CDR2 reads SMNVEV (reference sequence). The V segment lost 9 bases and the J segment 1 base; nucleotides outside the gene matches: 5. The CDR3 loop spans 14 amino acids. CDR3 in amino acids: CASRGVMNTGELFF. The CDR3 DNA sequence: TGTGCCAGTCGGGGGGTCATGAACACCGGGGAGCTGTTTTTT.

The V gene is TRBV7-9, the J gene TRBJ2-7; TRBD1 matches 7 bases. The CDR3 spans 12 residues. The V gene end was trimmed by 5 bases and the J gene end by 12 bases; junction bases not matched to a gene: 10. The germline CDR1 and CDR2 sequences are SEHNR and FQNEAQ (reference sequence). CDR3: CASSVDRDRRYF. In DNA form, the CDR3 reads TGTGCCAGCAGCGTTGACAGGGATCGTCGGTACTTC.

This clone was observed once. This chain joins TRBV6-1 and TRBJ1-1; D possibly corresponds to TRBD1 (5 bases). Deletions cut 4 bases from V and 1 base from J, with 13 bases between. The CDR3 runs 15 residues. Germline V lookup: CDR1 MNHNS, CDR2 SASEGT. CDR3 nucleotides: TGTGCCAGCAGTGGACTCGTCGGGGGGAACACTGAAGCTTTCTTT. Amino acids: CASSGLVGGNTEAFF.

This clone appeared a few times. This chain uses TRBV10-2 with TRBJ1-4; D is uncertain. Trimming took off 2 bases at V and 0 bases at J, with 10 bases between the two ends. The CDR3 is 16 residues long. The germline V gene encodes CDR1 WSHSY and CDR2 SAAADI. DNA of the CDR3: TGCGCCAGCAGTGAGCACCAACAGACAACTAATGAAAAACTGTTTTTT. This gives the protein CASSEHQQTTNEKLFF.

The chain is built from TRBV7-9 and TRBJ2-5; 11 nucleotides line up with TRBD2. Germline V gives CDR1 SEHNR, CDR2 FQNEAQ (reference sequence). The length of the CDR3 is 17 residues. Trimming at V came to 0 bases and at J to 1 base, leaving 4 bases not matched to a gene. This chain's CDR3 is CASSLAPGTSGQETQYF. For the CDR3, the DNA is TGTGCCAGCAGCTTAGCACCGGGGACTAGCGGCCAAGAGACCCAGTACTTC.

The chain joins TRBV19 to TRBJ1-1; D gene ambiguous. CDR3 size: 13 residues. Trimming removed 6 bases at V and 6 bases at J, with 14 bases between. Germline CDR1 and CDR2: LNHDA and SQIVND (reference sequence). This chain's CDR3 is CASRMEGRAEAFF. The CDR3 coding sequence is TGTGCCAGTAGGATGGAGGGTAGGGCTGAAGCTTTCTTT.

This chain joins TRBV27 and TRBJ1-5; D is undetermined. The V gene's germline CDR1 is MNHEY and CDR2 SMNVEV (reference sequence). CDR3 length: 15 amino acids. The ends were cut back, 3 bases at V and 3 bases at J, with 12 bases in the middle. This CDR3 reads CASSFLAGNNQPQHF. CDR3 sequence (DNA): TGTGCCAGCAGTTTTCTCGCGGGAAACAATCAGCCCCAGCATTTT.

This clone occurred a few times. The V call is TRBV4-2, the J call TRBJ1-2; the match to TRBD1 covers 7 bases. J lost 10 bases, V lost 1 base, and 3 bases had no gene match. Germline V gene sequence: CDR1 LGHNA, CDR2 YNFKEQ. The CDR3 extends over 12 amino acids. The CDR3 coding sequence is TGTGCCAGCAGCCAAGGACAGGGAAACTACACCTTC. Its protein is CASSQGQGNYTF.